The rows below give T cell receptor beta chains drawn from one sample of a study of shared clonotypes between healthy human individuals. The method was immunoSEQ multiplex PCR; TCRdb's version includes in-frame clones alone and lacks a portion of them. The table shows more than 900,000 clones, with about four fifths occurring only once. The sample taken for sequencing was memory CD4+ T cells from PBMCs. Every receptor here comes from a man aged 18 to 30 in good health. Some clones in this sample may be carry-over from other donors' samples. CDR3s include the opening cysteine and the closing phenylalanine or tryptophan. The order of the fields is CDR3 length, J gene, V gene, D gene, clone size, CDR3 protein, CDR3 DNA. A D gene is named only where the DNA matches it firmly. Not every row has a clone size; where given, it reads once, few, many or a size class.

CDR3 length: 14
J gene: TRBJ1-2
V gene: TRBV5-1
D gene: TRBD1
clone size: .
CDR3 protein: CASSLDRGLNGYTF
CDR3 DNA: TGCGCCAGCAGCCTAGACAGGGGGCTCAACGGCTACACCTTC

CDR3 length: 11
J gene: TRBJ2-3
V gene: TRBV2
D gene: .
clone size: few
CDR3 protein: CASSEQGSQYF
CDR3 DNA: TGTGCCAGCAGTGAGCAAGGGTCGCAGTATTTT

CDR3 length: 15
J gene: TRBJ2-1
V gene: TRBV9
D gene: .
clone size: .
CDR3 protein: CASSVGLPTYNEQFF
CDR3 DNA: TGTGCCAGCAGCGTAGGACTGCCGACTTACAATGAGCAGTTCTTC

CDR3 length: 14
J gene: TRBJ2-7
V gene: TRBV10-3
D gene: .
clone size: .
CDR3 protein: CAISEPRDGYEQYF
CDR3 DNA: TGTGCCATCAGTGAGCCACGGGACGGTTACGAGCAGTACTTC

CDR3 length: 14
J gene: TRBJ2-5
V gene: TRBV28
D gene: TRBD1
clone size: .
CDR3 protein: CASSSPGTVKTQYF
CDR3 DNA: TGTGCCAGCAGTTCTCCCGGGACAGTAAAGACCCAGTACTTC

CDR3 length: 15
J gene: TRBJ1-4
V gene: TRBV28
D gene: TRBD1
clone size: once
CDR3 protein: CASSDRGRANEKLFF
CDR3 DNA: TGTGCCAGCAGTGACAGGGGACGAGCTAATGAAAAACTGTTTTTT

CDR3 length: 13
J gene: TRBJ1-5
V gene: TRBV28
D gene: .
clone size: few
CDR3 protein: CASSLQGNQPQHF
CDR3 DNA: TGTGCCAGCAGTCTTCAGGGTAATCAGCCCCAGCATTTT

CDR3 length: 12
J gene: TRBJ1-2
V gene: TRBV28
D gene: .
clone size: .
CDR3 protein: CASSGREYGYTF
CDR3 DNA: TGTGCCAGCAGTGGCAGGGAGTATGGCTACACCTTC

CDR3 length: 15
J gene: TRBJ2-7
V gene: TRBV5-1
D gene: TRBD2
clone size: many
CDR3 protein: CASSWTSGGSYEQYF
CDR3 DNA: TGCGCCAGCAGCTGGACTAGCGGGGGCTCCTACGAGCAGTACTTC

CDR3 length: 14
J gene: TRBJ1-5
V gene: TRBV4-3
D gene: .
clone size: .
CDR3 protein: CASSPGHPNQPQHF
CDR3 DNA: TGCGCCAGCAGCCCTGGACACCCCAATCAGCCCCAGCATTTT

CDR3 length: 13
J gene: TRBJ1-2
V gene: TRBV11-2
D gene: .
clone size: .
CDR3 protein: CASSLGKSYGYTF
CDR3 DNA: TGTGCCAGCAGCTTAGGGAAATCCTATGGCTACACCTTC

CDR3 length: 13
J gene: TRBJ2-3
V gene: TRBV21-1
D gene: .
clone size: .
CDR3 protein: CASSRLAADTQYF
CDR3 DNA: TGTGCCAGCAGCAGGCTAGCGGCAGATACGCAGTATTTT

CDR3 length: 16
J gene: TRBJ2-1
V gene: TRBV4-1
D gene: TRBD2
clone size: .
CDR3 protein: CASSLGSGRTYNEQFF
CDR3 DNA: TGCGCCAGCAGCCTAGGTAGCGGGAGAACCTACAATGAGCAGTTCTTC

CDR3 length: 14
J gene: TRBJ2-7
V gene: TRBV9
D gene: .
clone size: .
CDR3 protein: CASSVGTASGEQYF
CDR3 DNA: TGTGCCAGCAGCGTAGGGACAGCCTCGGGTGAGCAGTACTTC

CDR3 length: 13
J gene: TRBJ2-2
V gene: TRBV5-1
D gene: .
clone size: once
CDR3 protein: CASSDSVTGELFF
CDR3 DNA: TGCGCCAGCAGCGACTCAGTCACCGGGGAGCTGTTTTTT

CDR3 length: 14
J gene: TRBJ1-4
V gene: TRBV6-1
D gene: TRBD1
clone size: .
CDR3 protein: CASSEDRVNEKLFF
CDR3 DNA: TGTGCCAGCAGCGAGGACAGGGTCAATGAAAAACTGTTTTTT

CDR3 length: 14
J gene: TRBJ1-2
V gene: TRBV28
D gene: TRBD1
clone size: .
CDR3 protein: CASTSPGQGGGYTF
CDR3 DNA: TGTGCCAGCACCTCACCGGGACAGGGAGGGGGCTACACCTTC

CDR3 length: 15
J gene: TRBJ1-5
V gene: TRBV2
D gene: .
clone size: .
CDR3 protein: CASSAAGRGSQPQHF
CDR3 DNA: TGTGCCAGCAGTGCCGCGGGCAGGGGTAGTCAGCCCCAGCATTTT

CDR3 length: 14
J gene: TRBJ1-1
V gene: TRBV6-1
D gene: .
clone size: .
CDR3 protein: CASGRRVEGTEAFF
CDR3 DNA: TGTGCCAGCGGCCGTCGGGTAGAGGGCACTGAAGCTTTCTTT

CDR3 length: 16
J gene: TRBJ2-2
V gene: TRBV28
D gene: .
clone size: .
CDR3 protein: CASSFISGWGTGELFF
CDR3 DNA: TGTGCCAGCAGTTTTATTTCAGGGTGGGGCACCGGGGAGCTGTTTTTT